These 9 T cell receptor beta chains were sequenced from one sample in a study of cytomegalovirus exposure and HLA in healthy donors (dated by TCRdb to the late 2010s). The library was built by means of the immunoSEQ multiplex PCR assay. For the multiplex PCR, a mixture combining 60 forward primers for TCR Vbeta segments and 13 reverse primers for TCR Jbeta segments was used. Here the immuneACCESS table is served through TCRdb, limited to in-frame sequences with V and J called. Missing clones are a known gap in these copies; in checked studies unresolved V genes cover under half, and the rest lacks a known reason. The sample table lists approximately 140,000 clones, roughly 86% of them with a count of one. Around 0.54% of the sample lies in the top ten. The sequenced sample was PBMCs. These receptors all stem from a woman aged 40-49 years in good health and CMV-seronegative.

The CDR3 DNA sequence: TGTGCCAGTAGTATTTGGTTTTCGGGCAATCAGCCCCAGCATTTT. This sequence encodes CASSIWFSGNQPQHF. The chain couples TRBV19 to TRBJ1-5; the D is unclear. The V end lost 3 bases, the J end lost 2 bases, and 11 bases lay between the germline ends. Germline lookup yields CDR1 LNHDA and CDR2 SQIVND (reference sequence). The CDR3 runs to 15 residues.

A note on this clone: Different DNA sequences within this sample yield the same CDR3. The chain combines TRBV28 with TRBJ2-3; the D gene is possibly TRBD1 (5 bases). Trimming left V 2 bases short and J 6 bases short, with 6 bases between. Germline loops: CDR1 MDHEN, CDR2 SYDVKM. The CDR3 has 12 residues. The chain's CDR3 is CASSLAGDTQYF. CDR3 coding DNA: TGTGCCAGCAGTTTAGCAGGGGATACGCAGTATTTT. Based on the CDR3 plus reference TRBV28 and TRBJ2-3, the full variable domain is DVKVTQSSRYLVKRTGEKVFLECVQDMDHENMFWYRQDPGLGLRLIYFSYDVKMKEKGDIPEGYSVSREKKERFSLILESASTNQTSMYLCASSLAGDTQYFGPGTRLTVL.

The rearrangement uses TRBV9 and TRBJ2-3; D might be TRBD2 (6 bases). The V and J ends lost 0 bases and 6 bases respectively, with 11 bases between them. Germline CDR1 and CDR2: SGDLS and YYNGEE. The CDR3 covers 14 residues. Written as DNA, the CDR3 is TGTGCCAGCAGCGTAGCTGGGGGGTGGGATACGCAGTATTTT. Translation gives CASSVAGGWDTQYF.

The chain recombines TRBV27 with TRBJ1-1; D perhaps matches TRBD1 (6 bases). Germline V gives CDR1 MNHEY, CDR2 SMNVEV (reference sequence). V shed 6 bases and J shed 4 bases, with 18 bases lying between them. CDR3 length: 15 residues. The CDR3 here is CASRSLVGHATEAFF. The CDR3 coding sequence is TGTGCCAGCAGGAGTCTCGTGGGACATGCCACTGAAGCTTTCTTT.

The gene calls are TRBV5-1 and TRBJ2-3, with 10 nucleotides matching TRBD2. The junction had 2 bases not matched to a gene; V was cut back by 0 bases and J by 4 bases. Germline CDR1 is SGHRS and CDR2 is YFSETQ. This CDR3 comprises 15 residues. The CDR3 sequence is CASSLALAGPDTQYF. The CDR3 DNA follows: TGCGCCAGCAGCTTGGCACTAGCGGGACCAGATACGCAGTATTTT.

CDR3 amino acids: CACRVRQVEAFF. The CDR3 nucleotides read TGTGCCTGCCGGGTGAGACAGGTTGAAGCTTTCTTT. This sequence joins TRBV30 and TRBJ1-1, with D perhaps TRBD1 (6 bases). CDR1 GTSNPN and CDR2 SVGIG come from the germline V gene (reference sequence). This CDR3 contains 12 residues. V was cut by 6 bases and J by 7 bases, with 15 bases left in between.

The chain links TRBV11-3 to TRBJ2-3; 9 bases are a match to TRBD2. CDR3 size: 17 residues. Germline V CDR1 and CDR2: SGHNT, YENEEA. The V gene end was trimmed by 0 bases and the J gene end by 4 bases; junction bases not matched to a gene: 8. Written as DNA, the CDR3 is TGTGCCAGCAGCTTAGAGGCAGCGGGGGGATGGGCAGATACGCAGTATTTT. Its protein product is CASSLEAAGGWADTQYF.

The chain is built from TRBV11-2 and TRBJ2-1; 10 bases fit TRBD2. CDR1 and CDR2 from the germline V gene are SGHAT and FQNNGV. Trimming took 3 bases from V and 4 from J; bases not matched to a gene: 6. The CDR3 is 16 residues long. The CDR3 here is CASSFSSGSAYNEQFF. In DNA form, the CDR3 reads TGTGCCAGCAGCTTTTCTAGCGGGAGTGCATACAATGAGCAGTTCTTC.

The genes are TRBV28 and TRBJ2-7; the match to TRBD1 covers 7 bases. The germline gives CDR1 MDHEN, CDR2 SYDVKM. This CDR3 contains 16 residues. V lost 4 bases and J lost 5; bases outside the gene matches: 14. The chain's CDR3 is CASSSLGQRVPHEQYF. The CDR3 region has the DNA TGTGCCAGCAGTTCATTGGGACAGAGGGTCCCCCACGAGCAGTACTTC.